Given below is one T cell receptor (beta chain) in context. These data are taken from a study of blood T cell repertoires in COVID-19. Study background: There were acute and convalescent COVID-19 samples, and they came from the United States, Italy and Spain.

Unmatched junction bases numbered 7, after V lost 4 bases and J lost 2 bases. This CDR3 comprises 15 residues. CDR1 is LGHDT, CDR2 YNNKEL, per germline (reference sequence). In the authors' workflow: Reference gene primer amplification gave estimated nucleated cell counts. Repertoires were generated with immunoSEQ multiplex PCR, while TCRdb's copy carries only in-frame clones and drops some. V, J and clone size are taken as reported in that table, and D and trimming were inferred from the DNA itself. This table has 180,000 or so clones, 82% appearing once. Sample: PBMCs or T cells enriched from blood (not recorded which). The source is a man aged 45 to 65 who had recovered from COVID-19. The V gene is TRBV3-1 (or the pseudogene TRBV3-2), the J gene TRBJ1-2; 7 positions agree with TRBD1. This chain's CDR3 is CASSPSKGANYGYTF. The CDR3 nucleotides read TGTGCCAGCAGCCCTAGCAAGGGGGCAAACTATGGCTACACCTTC.